This T cell receptor beta chain was obtained from a study of cytomegalovirus exposure and HLA in healthy donors. Study-level findings and limits: A few of the chains that were CMV-associated were confirmed in vitro to be specific for CMV antigens.

Concerning this clone: Antigen specificity is unknown.

The germline V and J ends were trimmed by 2 bases and 0 bases, with 8 bases remaining between them. CDR3 length: 14 amino acids. Germline V gene sequence: CDR1 SGHRS, CDR2 YFSETQ. The data were produced by immunoSEQ multiplex PCR, yet TCRdb's version contains in-frame clones alone and is incomplete. The sample lists almost 75,000 clones, around four fifths seen once, with 2.5% to 3.5% in the top ten. Sequenced material: PBMCs. This sequence originates from a man in his thirties or forties in good health and CMV-seronegative. The chain links TRBV5-1 to TRBJ2-5; D may be TRBD1 (6 bases). DNA of the CDR3: TGCGCCAGCAGCTTCGGACAGAACCAAGAGACCCAGTACTTC. Translated: CASSFGQNQETQYF.